The subject of this entry is one TCR beta chain. The sample originates from a study of technical replicates of blood from a handful of donors. This CDR3 has 15 amino acids. Germline CDR1 MGHRA, CDR2 YSYEKL. Trimming at V came to 1 base and at J to 3 bases, leaving 6 bases not matched to a gene. The repertoire was sequenced with immunoSEQ multiplex PCR; TCRdb's copy has only in-frame clones and lacks some. This sample carries roughly 79,000 clones, approximately 93% of them seen once, and the ten largest clones take 0.35% to 0.5%. What was sequenced was T cells isolated from PBMCs. The source of this sequence is a human donor in good health. The chain has TRBV4-1 and TRBJ2-7, with TRBD2 identical over 7 bases. This chain's CDR3 is CASSQVLAVVYEQYF. CDR3 bases: TGCGCCAGCAGCCAAGTCCTAGCGGTTGTCTACGAGCAGTACTTC.